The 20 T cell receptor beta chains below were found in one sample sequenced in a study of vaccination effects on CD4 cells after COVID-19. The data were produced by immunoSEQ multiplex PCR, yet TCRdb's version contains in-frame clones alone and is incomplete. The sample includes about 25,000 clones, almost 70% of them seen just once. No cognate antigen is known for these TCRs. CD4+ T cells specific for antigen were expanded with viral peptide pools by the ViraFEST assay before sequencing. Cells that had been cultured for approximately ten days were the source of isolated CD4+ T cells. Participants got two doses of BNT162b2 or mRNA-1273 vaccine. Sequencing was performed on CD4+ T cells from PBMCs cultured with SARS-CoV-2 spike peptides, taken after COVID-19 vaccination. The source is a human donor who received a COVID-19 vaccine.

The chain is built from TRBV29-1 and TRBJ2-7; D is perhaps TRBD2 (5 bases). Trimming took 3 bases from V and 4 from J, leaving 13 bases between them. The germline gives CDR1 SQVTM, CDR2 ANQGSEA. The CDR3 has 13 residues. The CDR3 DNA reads TGCAGCGTTGACCGAGGGAGCGGTTACGAGCAGTACTTC. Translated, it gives CSVDRGSGYEQYF.

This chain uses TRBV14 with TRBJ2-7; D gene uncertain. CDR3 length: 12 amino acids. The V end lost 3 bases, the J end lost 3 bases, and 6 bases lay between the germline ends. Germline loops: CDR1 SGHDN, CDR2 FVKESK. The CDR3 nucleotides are TGTGCCAGCAGCCAGGAACGCTACGAGCAGTACTTC. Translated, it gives CASSQERYEQYF.

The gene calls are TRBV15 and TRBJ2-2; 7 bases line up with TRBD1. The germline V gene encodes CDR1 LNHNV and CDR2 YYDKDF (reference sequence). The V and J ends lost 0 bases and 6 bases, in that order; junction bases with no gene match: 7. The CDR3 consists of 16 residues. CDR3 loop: CATSRDRGRGSGELFF. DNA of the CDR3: TGTGCCACCAGCAGAGATCGGGGCAGGGGGTCCGGGGAGCTGTTTTTT.

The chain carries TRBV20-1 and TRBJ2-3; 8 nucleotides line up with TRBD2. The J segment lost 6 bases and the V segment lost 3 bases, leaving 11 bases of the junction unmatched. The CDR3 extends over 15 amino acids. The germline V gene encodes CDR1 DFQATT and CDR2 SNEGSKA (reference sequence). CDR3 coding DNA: TGCAGTGCTAGTTTAGCGGGGTTGAACTCGGATACGCAGTATTTT. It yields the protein CSASLAGLNSDTQYF.

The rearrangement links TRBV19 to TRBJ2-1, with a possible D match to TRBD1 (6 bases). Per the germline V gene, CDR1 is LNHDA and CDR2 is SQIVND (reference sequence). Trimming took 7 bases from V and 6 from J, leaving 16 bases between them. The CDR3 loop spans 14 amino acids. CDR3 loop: CASKRTDQRNEQFF. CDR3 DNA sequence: TGTGCCAGTAAGCGGACAGATCAACGCAATGAGCAGTTCTTC.

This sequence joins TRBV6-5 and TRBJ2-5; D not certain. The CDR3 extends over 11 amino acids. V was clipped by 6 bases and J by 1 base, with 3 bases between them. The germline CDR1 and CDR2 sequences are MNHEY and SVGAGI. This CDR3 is CASSTQETQYF. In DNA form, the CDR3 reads TGTGCCAGCAGCACCCAAGAGACCCAGTACTTC.

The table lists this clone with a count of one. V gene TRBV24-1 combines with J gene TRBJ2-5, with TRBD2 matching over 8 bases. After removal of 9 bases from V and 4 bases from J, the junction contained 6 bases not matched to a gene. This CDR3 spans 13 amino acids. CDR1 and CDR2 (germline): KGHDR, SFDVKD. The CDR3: CATGRAGGETQYF. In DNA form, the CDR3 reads TGTGCCACCGGCCGGGCGGGAGGAGAGACCCAGTACTTC.

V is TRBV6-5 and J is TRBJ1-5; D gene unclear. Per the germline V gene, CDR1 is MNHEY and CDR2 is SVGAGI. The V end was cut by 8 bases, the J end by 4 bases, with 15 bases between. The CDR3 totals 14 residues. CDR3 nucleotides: TGTGCCAGCGACTATCGTTTAGGGAATCAGCCCCAGCATTTT. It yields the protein CASDYRLGNQPQHF.

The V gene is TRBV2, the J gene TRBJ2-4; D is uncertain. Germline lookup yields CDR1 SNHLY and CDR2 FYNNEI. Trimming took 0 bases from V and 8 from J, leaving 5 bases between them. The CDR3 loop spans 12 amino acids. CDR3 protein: CASSEASDIQYF. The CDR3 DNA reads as TGTGCCAGCAGTGAAGCGTCGGACATTCAGTACTTC.

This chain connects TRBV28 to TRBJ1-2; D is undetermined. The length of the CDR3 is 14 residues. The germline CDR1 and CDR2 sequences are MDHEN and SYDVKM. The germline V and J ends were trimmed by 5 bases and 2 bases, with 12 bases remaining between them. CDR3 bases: TGTGCCAGCAGTGGGAATTACAAGAACTATGGCTACACCTTC. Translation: CASSGNYKNYGYTF.

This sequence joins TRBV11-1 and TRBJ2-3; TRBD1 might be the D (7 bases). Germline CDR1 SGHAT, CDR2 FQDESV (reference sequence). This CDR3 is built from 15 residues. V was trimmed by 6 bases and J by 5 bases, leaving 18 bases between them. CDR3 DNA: TGTGCCAGCAGTTCAGGGGGGACTGTCGTAGATACGCAGTATTTT. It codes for CASSSGGTVVDTQYF.

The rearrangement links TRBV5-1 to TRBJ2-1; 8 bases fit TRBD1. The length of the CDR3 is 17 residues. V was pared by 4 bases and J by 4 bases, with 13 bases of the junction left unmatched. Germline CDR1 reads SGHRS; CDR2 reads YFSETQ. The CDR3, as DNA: TGCGCCAGCAGCCTATCCGGGACAGGATTCCAATACAATGAGCAGTTCTTC. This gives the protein CASSLSGTGFQYNEQFF.

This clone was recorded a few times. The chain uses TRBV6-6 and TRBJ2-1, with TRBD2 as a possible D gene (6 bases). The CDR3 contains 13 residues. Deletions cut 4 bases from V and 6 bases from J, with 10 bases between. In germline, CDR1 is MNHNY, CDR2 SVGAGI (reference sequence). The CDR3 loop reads CASSSTSRNEQFF. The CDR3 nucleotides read TGTGCCAGCAGTTCCACTAGCCGCAATGAGCAGTTCTTC.

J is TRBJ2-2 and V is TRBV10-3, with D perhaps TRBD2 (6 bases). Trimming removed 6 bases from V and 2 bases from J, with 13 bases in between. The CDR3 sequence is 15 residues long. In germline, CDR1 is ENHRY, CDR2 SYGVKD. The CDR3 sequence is CAIRGTLLNTGELFF. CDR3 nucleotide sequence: TGTGCCATCAGGGGGACTCTACTTAACACCGGGGAGCTGTTTTTT.

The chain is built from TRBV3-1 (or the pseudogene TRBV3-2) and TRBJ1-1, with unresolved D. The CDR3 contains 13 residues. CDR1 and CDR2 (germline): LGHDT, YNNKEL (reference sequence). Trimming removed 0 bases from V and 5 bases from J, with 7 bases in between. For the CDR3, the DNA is TGTGCCAGCAGCCAAGACCCCGGGACTGAAGCTTTCTTT. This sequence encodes CASSQDPGTEAFF.

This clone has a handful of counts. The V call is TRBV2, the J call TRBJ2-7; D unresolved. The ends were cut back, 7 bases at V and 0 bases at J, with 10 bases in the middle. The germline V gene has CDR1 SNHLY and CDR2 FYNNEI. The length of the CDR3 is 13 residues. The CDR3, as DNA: TGTGCCAGCAACGATGTTGGCTCCTACGAGCAGTACTTC. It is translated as CASNDVGSYEQYF. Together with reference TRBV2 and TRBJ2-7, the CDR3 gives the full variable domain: EPEVTQTPSHQVTQMGQEVILRCVPISNHLYFYWYRQILGQKVEFLVSFYNNEISEKSEIFDDQFSVERPDGSNFTLKIRSTKLEDSAMYFCASNDVGSYEQYFGPGTRLTVT.

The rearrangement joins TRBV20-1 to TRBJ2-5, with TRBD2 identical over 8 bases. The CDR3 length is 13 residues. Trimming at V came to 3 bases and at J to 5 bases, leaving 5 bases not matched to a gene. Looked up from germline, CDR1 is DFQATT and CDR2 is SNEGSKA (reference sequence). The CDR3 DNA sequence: TGCAGTGCTAGTCCGGGGGGGGGTGAGACCCAGTACTTC. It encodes CSASPGGGETQYF.

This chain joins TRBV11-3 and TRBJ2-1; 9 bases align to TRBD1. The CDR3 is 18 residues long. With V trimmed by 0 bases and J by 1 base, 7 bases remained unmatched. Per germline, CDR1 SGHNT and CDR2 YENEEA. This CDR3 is CASSLEGAGTGSYNEQFF. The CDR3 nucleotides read TGTGCCAGCAGCTTAGAAGGAGCCGGGACAGGGTCCTACAATGAGCAGTTCTTC.

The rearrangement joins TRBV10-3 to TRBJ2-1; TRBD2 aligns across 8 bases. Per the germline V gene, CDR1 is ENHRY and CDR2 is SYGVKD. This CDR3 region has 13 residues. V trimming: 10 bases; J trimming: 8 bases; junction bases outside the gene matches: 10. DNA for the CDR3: TGTGCCACCCTCGGGACTAGTTCTCATGAGCAGTTCTTC. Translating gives CATLGTSSHEQFF.

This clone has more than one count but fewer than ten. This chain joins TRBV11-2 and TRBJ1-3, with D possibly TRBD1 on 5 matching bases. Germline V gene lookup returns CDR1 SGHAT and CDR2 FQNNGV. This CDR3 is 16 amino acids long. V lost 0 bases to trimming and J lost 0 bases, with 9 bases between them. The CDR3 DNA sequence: TGTGCCAGCAGCTTAGATCGGGGGAACTCTGGAAACACCATATATTTT. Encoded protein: CASSLDRGNSGNTIYF.